This is a list of T cell receptor beta chains from one sample in a study of breast tumors, draining lymph nodes, adjacent tissues. TCRdb re-called the multiplex PCR reads with MiXCR, one entry per CDR3 protein. The profile shows 150,000 to 250,000 distinct CDR3 sequences, approximately 30% of them singletons. The sequencing sample was made of axillary lymph node tissue. Source of these receptors: a female donor with breast cancer. Some clones in this sample may be carry-over from other donors' samples. Both conserved end residues are part of each CDR3. A D gene is named only where the DNA matches it firmly. Clone size, where shown, is once, few, many, or a class for clones that have expanded.

d_gene | j_gene | v_gene | abundance | CDR3aa | CDR3nt
TRBD1 | TRBJ1-1 | TRBV20-1 | . | CSAQREGANTEAFF | TGCAGTGCGCAAAGAGAGGGGGCGAACACTGAAGCTTTCTTT
. | TRBJ1-3 | TRBV30 | many | CAWGTAGNTIYF | TGTGCCTGGGGGACCGCTGGAAACACCATATATTTT
. | TRBJ1-3 | TRBV6-2/TRBV6-3 | . | CASSAQGNTIYF | TGTGCCAGCAGTGCCCAGGGAAACACCATATATTTT
TRBD2 | TRBJ2-1 | TRBV9 | many | CASSASGGGSNEQFF | TGTGCCAGCAGCGCTAGCGGGGGGGGAAGCAATGAGCAGTTCTTC
. | TRBJ2-3 | TRBV5-5 | . | CASSLPGTAPGDTQYF | TGTGCCAGCAGCTTGCCCGGGACGGCCCCCGGAGATACGCAGTATTTT
TRBD1 | TRBJ2-5 | TRBV10-2 | many | CASSGVLGTGPGETQYF | TGCGCCAGCAGCGGAGTCCTGGGGACAGGGCCGGGGGAGACCCAGTACTTC
. | TRBJ1-1 | TRBV5-1 | . | CASSLQSPENTEAFF | TGCGCCAGCAGCCTCCAGAGCCCCGAGAACACTGAAGCTTTCTTT
TRBD1 | TRBJ1-4 | TRBV20-1 | . | CSATRQGNEKLFF | TGCAGTGCTACTCGACAGGGTAATGAAAAACTGTTTTTT
TRBD1 | TRBJ2-1 | TRBV7-9 | many | CASSRARGLNEQFF | TGTGCCAGCAGCCGGGCGAGGGGGCTCAATGAGCAGTTCTTC
TRBD1 | TRBJ1-5 | TRBV29-1 | many | CSAQGASNQPQHF | TGCAGCGCTCAGGGGGCGAGCAATCAGCCCCAGCATTTT
TRBD1 | TRBJ1-2 | TRBV6-6 | many | CASSAGGANYGYTF | TGTGCCAGCAGTGCAGGGGGAGCAAACTATGGCTACACCTTC
. | TRBJ2-1 | TRBV6-6 | many | CASSHSSGQNEQFF | TGTGCCAGCAGTCACTCGTCAGGCCAAAATGAGCAGTTCTTC
. | TRBJ2-7 | TRBV5-5 | many | CASSLVGQYEQYF | TGTGCCAGCAGCTTGGTAGGCCAGTACGAGCAGTACTTC
TRBD1 | TRBJ1-2 | TRBV10-3 | . | CAISGTGVYGYTF | TGTGCCATCAGTGGGACAGGGGTCTATGGCTACACCTTC
. | TRBJ1-3 | TRBV5-5 | . | CASSLAQGPGNTIYF | TGTGCCAGCAGCTTGGCCCAGGGCCCTGGAAACACCATATATTTT
TRBD1 | TRBJ1-2 | TRBV2 | many | CASSADRVGYGYTF | TGTGCCAGCAGTGCTGACAGGGTCGGCTATGGCTACACCTTC
TRBD1 | TRBJ1-2 | TRBV20-1 | many | CSARDYTGGAIGYTF | TGCAGTGCTAGAGATTACACAGGGGGGGCGATCGGCTACACCTTC
. | TRBJ1-5 | TRBV19 | many | CASSWQGGDNQPQHF | TGTGCCAGTAGTTGGCAGGGAGGGGACAATCAGCCCCAGCATTTT
TRBD1 | TRBJ2-3 | TRBV5-1 | many | CASSLGTGIADTQYF | TGCGCCAGCAGCTTGGGGACAGGGATTGCAGATACGCAGTATTTT
. | TRBJ1-5 | TRBV30 | many | CAWSEVRSQQPQHF | TGTGCCTGGAGTGAGGTCAGATCGCAACAGCCCCAGCATTTT
. | TRBJ2-1 | TRBV19 | . | CASSTLTSHNDQFF | TGTGCCAGTAGTACCCTCACTTCACACAATGACCAGTTCTTC
TRBD1 | TRBJ1-4 | TRBV6-2/TRBV6-3 | . | CASRATGGNEKLFF | TGTGCCAGCAGAGCTACAGGGGGGAATGAAAAACTGTTTTTT
. | TRBJ2-5 | TRBV6-2/TRBV6-3 | many | CASSGTRRETQYF | TGTGCCAGCAGTGGGACGAGGAGAGAGACCCAGTACTTC
. | TRBJ2-2 | TRBV9 | many | CASSPPGSGELFF | TGTGCCAGCAGCCCCCCAGGGTCCGGGGAGCTGTTTTTT
TRBD2 | TRBJ2-3 | TRBV7-8 | many | CASTPSGRADTQYF | TGTGCCAGCACACCTAGCGGGAGGGCCGATACGCAGTATTTT